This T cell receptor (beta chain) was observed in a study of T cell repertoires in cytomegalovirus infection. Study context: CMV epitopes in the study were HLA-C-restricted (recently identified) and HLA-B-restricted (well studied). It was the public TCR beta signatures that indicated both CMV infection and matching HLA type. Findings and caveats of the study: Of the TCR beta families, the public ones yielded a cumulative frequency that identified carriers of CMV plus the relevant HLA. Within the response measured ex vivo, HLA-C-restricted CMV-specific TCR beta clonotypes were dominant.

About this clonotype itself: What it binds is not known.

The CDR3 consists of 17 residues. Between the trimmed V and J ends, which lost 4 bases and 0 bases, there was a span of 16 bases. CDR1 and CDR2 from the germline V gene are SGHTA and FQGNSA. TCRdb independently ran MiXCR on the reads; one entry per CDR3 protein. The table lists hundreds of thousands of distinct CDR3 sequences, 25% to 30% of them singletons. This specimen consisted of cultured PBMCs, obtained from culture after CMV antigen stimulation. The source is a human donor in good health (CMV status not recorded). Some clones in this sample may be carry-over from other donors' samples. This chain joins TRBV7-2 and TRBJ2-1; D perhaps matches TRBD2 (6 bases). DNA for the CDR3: TGTGCCAGCAGCTCCCTTTTCGGGGGAAGCTCCTACAATGAGCAGTTCTTC. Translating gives CASSSLFGGSSYNEQFF.